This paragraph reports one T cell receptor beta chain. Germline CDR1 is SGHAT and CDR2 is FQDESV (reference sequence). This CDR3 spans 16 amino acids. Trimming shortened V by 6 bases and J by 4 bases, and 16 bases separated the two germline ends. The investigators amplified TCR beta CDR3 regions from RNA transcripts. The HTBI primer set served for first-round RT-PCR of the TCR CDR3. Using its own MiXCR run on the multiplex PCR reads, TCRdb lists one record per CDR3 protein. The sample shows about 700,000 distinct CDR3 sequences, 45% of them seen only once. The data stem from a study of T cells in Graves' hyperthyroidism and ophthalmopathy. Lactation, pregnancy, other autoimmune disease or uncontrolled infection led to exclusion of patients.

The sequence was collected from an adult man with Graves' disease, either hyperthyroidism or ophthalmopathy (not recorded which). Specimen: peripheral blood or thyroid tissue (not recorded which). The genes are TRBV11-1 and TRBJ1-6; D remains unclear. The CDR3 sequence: CASRARPGDYNSPLHF. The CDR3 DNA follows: TGTGCCAGCAGGGCTCGACCTGGGGATTATAATTCACCCCTCCACTTT. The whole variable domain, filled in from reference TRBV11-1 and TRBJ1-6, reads EAEVAQSPRYKITEKSQAVAFWCDPISGHATLYWYRQILGQGPELLVQFQDESVVDDSQLPKDRFSAERLKGVDSTLKIQPAELGDSAMYLCASRARPGDYNSPLHFGNGTRLTVT.